Listed here is a single T cell receptor (beta chain). TCR beta VDJ and CDR3 were profiled, and genomic DNA was the template. TCRdb redid the calling of the reads with MiXCR, one entry per CDR3 protein. The sample shows 200,000 to 300,000 distinct CDR3 sequences, less than 85% of them seen only once. The data were taken from a study of CD8+CD57+ T cells in acquired aplastic anemia. Study summary: DNA per sorted CD4+ or CD8+ sample ranged about 0.19 to 30 ug, averaging around 3.2 ug.

Whoever was chosen for sequencing had shown CD8+CD57+ cell expansion by flow cytometry. None of the patients had been given any therapy when their blood was sampled. V was pared by 6 bases and J by 7 bases, with 24 bases between. The CDR3 runs to 16 residues. CDR1 is SGHTA and CDR2 is FQGTGA in the germline V gene. This TCR was recovered from a human donor with aplastic anemia. Sequenced material: sorted CD4+, CD8+, or CD8+CD57+ T cells (not recorded which) from PBMCs. The V gene is TRBV7-3, the J gene TRBJ1-2; possibly TRBD1 for D (5 bases). The CDR3 loop is CASSFGRTRGDSGYTF. DNA of the CDR3: TGTGCCAGCAGTTTTGGCCGGACACGGGGAGACTCTGGCTACACCTTC.